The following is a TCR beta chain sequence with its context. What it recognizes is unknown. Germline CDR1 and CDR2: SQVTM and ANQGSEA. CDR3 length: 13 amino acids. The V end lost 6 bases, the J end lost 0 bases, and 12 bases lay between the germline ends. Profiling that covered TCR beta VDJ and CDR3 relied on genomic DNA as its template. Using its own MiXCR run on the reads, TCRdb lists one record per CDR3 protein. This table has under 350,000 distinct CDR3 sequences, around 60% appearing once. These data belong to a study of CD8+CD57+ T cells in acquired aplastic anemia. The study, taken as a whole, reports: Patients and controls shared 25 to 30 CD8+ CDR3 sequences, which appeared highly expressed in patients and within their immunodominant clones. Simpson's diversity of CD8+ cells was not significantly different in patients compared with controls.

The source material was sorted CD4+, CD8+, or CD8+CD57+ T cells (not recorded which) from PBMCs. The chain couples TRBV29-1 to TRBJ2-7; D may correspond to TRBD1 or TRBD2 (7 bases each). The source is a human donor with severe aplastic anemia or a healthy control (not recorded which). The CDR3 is CSVGGGGSYEQYF. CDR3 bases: TGCAGCGTAGGGGGCGGGGGCTCCTACGAGCAGTACTTC.